The sample holds many counts of the clone carrying this TCR beta chain. Its target is unknown. The CDR3 contains 15 residues. V was clipped by 1 base and J by 5 bases, with 15 bases between them. From germline, CDR1 is LGHNA and CDR2 YSLEER. Every naive CD8 library was made from between about 17,000 and 1,100,000 sorted cells with 10%, 30% or 50% RNA. The CD8+CD4-CCR7+CD45RA+ phenotype defined the sorted naive CD8 T cells. The entry originates in a study of molecular identifiers for immune sequencing clone quantification. Points from the study as a whole: Whereas clones above 20 RNA copies held under 1% of naive-cell molecules, they held over 98% of effector molecules.

TCR libraries were built in bulk with a published protocol and specific TCR primers. TCRdb reprocessed the PCR reads via MiXCR and lists one record per CDR3 protein. The sample comprises 550,000 to 750,000 distinct CDR3 sequences, 15% to 20% of which are singletons, and under 0.95% rests with the top ten. Sequenced sample: naive CD8+ T cells from blood, with Jurkat cell RNA spiked in. The sample's subset: FACS-sorted CD8+CD4-CCR7+CD45RA+ naive T cells. This clonotype originated in a human donor in good health. Some libraries in this study had Jurkat cell RNA spiked in. V gene TRBV4-3 combines with J gene TRBJ2-7, with D perhaps TRBD1 (5 bases). This chain's CDR3 is CASSQALDSAHEQYF. The DNA for the CDR3 is TGCGCCAGCAGCCAAGCCCTCGACAGCGCCCACGAGCAGTACTTC.